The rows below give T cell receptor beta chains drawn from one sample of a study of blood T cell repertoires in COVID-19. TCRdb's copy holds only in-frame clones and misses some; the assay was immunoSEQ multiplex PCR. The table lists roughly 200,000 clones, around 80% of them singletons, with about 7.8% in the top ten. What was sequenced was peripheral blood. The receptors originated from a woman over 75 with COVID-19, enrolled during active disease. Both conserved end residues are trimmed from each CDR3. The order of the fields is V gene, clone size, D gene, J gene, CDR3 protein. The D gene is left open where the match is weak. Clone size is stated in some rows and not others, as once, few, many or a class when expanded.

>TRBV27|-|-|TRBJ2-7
ASSTTYAYEQY
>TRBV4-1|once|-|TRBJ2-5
ASSQRGLPNLETQY
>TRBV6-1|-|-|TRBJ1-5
ASSEGEAQPQH
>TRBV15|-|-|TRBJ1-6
ATRLAPPGSPLH
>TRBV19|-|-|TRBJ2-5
ASTIRGREETQY
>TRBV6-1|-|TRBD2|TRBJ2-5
ASSAGTSGALGTQY
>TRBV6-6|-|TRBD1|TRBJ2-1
ASSYVTGVDNEQF
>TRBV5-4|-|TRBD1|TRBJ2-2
ASMTGGGTGELF
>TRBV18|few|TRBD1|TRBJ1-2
ASSKQTGNYGYT
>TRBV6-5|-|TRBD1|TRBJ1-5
ASRDRDRYQPQH
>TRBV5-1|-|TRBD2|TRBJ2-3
ASLSGGAGDDTQY
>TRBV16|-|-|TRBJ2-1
ASSLDRYNEQF
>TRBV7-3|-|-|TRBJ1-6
ASSNPSSYNSPLH
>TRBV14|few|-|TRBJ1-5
ASSQTQNQPQH
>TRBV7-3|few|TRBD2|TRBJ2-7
ASSLEAGSGEQY
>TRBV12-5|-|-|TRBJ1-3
ASSQGGNTIY
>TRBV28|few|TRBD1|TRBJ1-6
ASSLGTVSNSPLH